The 8 T cell receptor beta chains given below trace back to one sample, sequenced in a study of T cell responses to AZD1222 COVID-19 vaccine. Sequencing was performed with immunoSEQ multiplex PCR; in TCRdb, only in-frame clones are kept and a portion is missing. The sample has tens of thousands of clones; over 75% are singletons. The source material was peripheral blood, sampled 28 days after the second AZD1222 dose. The origin of the receptors is an adult who received the AZD1222 COVID-19 vaccine.

The chain has TRBV30 and TRBJ1-1, with D tentatively TRBD1 (5 bases). V was pared by 0 bases and J by 6 bases, with 8 bases between. The CDR3 loop spans 12 amino acids. Germline V gene lookup returns CDR1 GTSNPN and CDR2 SVGIG (reference sequence). Here the CDR3 reads CAWSVRGPEAFF. The CDR3 nucleotides are TGTGCCTGGAGTGTAAGGGGACCTGAAGCTTTCTTT.

V and J are TRBV11-3 and TRBJ1-6; TRBD1 matches 8 bases. The CDR3 consists of 14 residues. V was clipped by 5 bases and J by 12 bases; unmatched bases: 9. The germline CDR1 and CDR2 sequences are SGHNT and YENEEA. The CDR3 coding sequence is TGTGCCAGCAGCCCGAACAGGGGGGATGGACCCCTCCACTTT. Amino acid sequence: CASSPNRGDGPLHF.

The V and J genes are TRBV9 and TRBJ1-6, with D perhaps matching TRBD1 (6 bases). V was trimmed by 6 bases and J by 7 bases, leaving 17 bases between them. CDR3 length equals 15 residues. Per the germline V gene, CDR1 is SGDLS and CDR2 is YYNGEE. The DNA of the CDR3 is TGTGCCAGCAAGGGAGGGCAGGGGCAAAATTCACCCCTCCACTTT. Translated: CASKGGQGQNSPLHF.

The V call is TRBV6-5, the J call TRBJ1-2; TRBD1 aligns across 7 bases. Germline values: CDR1 MNHEY, CDR2 SVGAGI. The ends lost 5 bases at V and 0 bases at J; junction bases unmatched: 6. This CDR3 contains 15 residues. CDR3 sequence reads: CASSRQGLSNYGYTF. The CDR3 nucleotides read TGTGCCAGCAGTCGACAGGGACTCTCTAACTATGGCTACACCTTC.

The rearrangement joins TRBV4-2 to TRBJ1-3, with no clear D. The CDR3 is 16 residues long. The ends were cut back, 0 bases at V and 0 bases at J, with 9 bases in the middle. Germline-derived CDR1 and CDR2 are LGHNA and YNFKEQ. CDR3 sequence: CASSQEGISSGNTIYF. CDR3 nucleotide sequence: TGTGCCAGCAGCCAAGAGGGGATTAGCTCTGGAAACACCATATATTTT.

This clone was seen a handful of times. The chain is built from TRBV9 and TRBJ1-1; D unclear. Germline CDR1 is SGDLS and CDR2 is YYNGEE. V was pared by 0 bases and J by 5 bases, with 14 bases between. CDR3 length: 15 amino acids. CDR3: CASSVEAASVTEAFF. DNA for the CDR3: TGTGCCAGCAGCGTAGAGGCGGCATCGGTTACTGAAGCTTTCTTT.

The chain joins TRBV7-8 to TRBJ1-2; D is possibly TRBD1 (6 bases). V was clipped by 3 bases and J by 6 bases, with 20 bases between them. This CDR3 region has 16 residues. Per the germline V gene, CDR1 is SGHVS and CDR2 is FQNEAQ. The CDR3 is CASSLRGGRLENGYTF. CDR3 bases: TGTGCCAGCAGCTTGAGGGGGGGACGCCTCGAAAATGGCTACACCTTC.

The chain carries TRBV11-3 and TRBJ2-2, with D maybe TRBD1 (6 bases). Trimming shortened V by 5 bases and J by 2 bases, and 15 bases separated the two germline ends. CDR3 size: 16 residues. CDR1 and CDR2 (germline): SGHNT, YENEEA. The CDR3 nucleotides read TGTGCCAGCAGCCCCCGGTTAGGGACAAACACCGGGGAGCTGTTTTTT. This codes for CASSPRLGTNTGELFF.